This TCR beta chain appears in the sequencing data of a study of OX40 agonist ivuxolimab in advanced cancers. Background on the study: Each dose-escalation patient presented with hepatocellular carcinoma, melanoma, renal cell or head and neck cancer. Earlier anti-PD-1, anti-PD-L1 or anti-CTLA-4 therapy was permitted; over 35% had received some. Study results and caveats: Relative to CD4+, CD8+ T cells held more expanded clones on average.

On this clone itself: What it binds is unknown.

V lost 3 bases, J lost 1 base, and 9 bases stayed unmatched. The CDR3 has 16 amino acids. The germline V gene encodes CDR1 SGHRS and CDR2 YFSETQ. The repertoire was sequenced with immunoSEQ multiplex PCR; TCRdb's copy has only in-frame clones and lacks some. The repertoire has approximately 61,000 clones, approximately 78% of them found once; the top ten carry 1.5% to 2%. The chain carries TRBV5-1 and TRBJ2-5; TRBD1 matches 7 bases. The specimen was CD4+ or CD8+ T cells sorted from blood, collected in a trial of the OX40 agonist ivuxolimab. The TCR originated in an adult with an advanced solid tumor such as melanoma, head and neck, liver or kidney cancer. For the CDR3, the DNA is TGCGCCAGCAGCTACGGAAAGGGGACAGTCCAAGAGACCCAGTACTTC. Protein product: CASSYGKGTVQETQYF.